The rows below give T cell receptor beta chains drawn from one sample of a study of shared clonotypes between healthy human individuals. Sequenced by immunoSEQ multiplex PCR; TCRdb stores in-frame clones only, minus some. The repertoire includes roughly 2 million clones, almost 96% of them detected once, and about 0.13% sits in the top ten. Material for sequencing was naive CD4+ T cells sorted from blood. The receptors stem from a man younger than 35 in good health. Each CDR3 is given with its conserved first and last residue.

len | v_gene | CDR3aa
13 | TRBV30 | CAWSPGANYEQYF
15 | TRBV15 | CATSRDGGATYEQYF
14 | TRBV28 | CASWGSRSYNEQFF
14 | TRBV7-2 | CASSFDSENTEAFF
13 | TRBV19 | CASSIRVLDGYTF
17 | TRBV30 | CAWTHRDRGRMNSPLHF
16 | TRBV5-1 | CASSVQQGAYNSPLHF
12 | TRBV7-8 | CASSFSRDPTLF
15 | TRBV5-8 | CASSLDFGGNTEAFF
12 | TRBV15 | CATSRDRGEQYF
14 | TRBV5-1 | CASSYAGGQETQYF
14 | TRBV11-3 | CASSFRAGTDTQYF
14 | TRBV4-3 | CASSRTGASYEQYF
15 | TRBV10-1 | CASSKNTGSPDTQYF
11 | TRBV6-4 | CAILRDQPQHF
14 | TRBV2 | CARGRSGSYNEQFF
15 | TRBV2 | CASRDPGQGPQPQHF
13 | TRBV11-2 | CASSLTDVSEQFF
14 | TRBV11-2 | CASSFFQGRETQYF
11 | TRBV30 | CAWGGEGEQYF
13 | TRBV5-1 | CASSPATGGGYTF
13 | TRBV30 | CAWRGRWTSEAFF
14 | TRBV5-1 | CASTKTSGSYEQYF
10 | TRBV20-1 | CSARNDGQYF
16 | TRBV5-1 | CASSSTPTEFFYGYTF
19 | TRBV7-2 | CASSSRLAGGPTGTGELFF
14 | TRBV5-1 | CASSLEWGLGEQYF
15 | TRBV7-8 | CASSLSDRGGQPQHF
14 | TRBV10-3 | CAISEEGGNSPLHF
16 | TRBV10-2 | CASSDSLMGVGNTIYF
14 | TRBV28 | CASSLQGARNIQYF
14 | TRBV5-1 | CASSLARGSYEQYF
14 | TRBV30 | CAWSVGGIAYEQYF
11 | TRBV21-1 | CASSRTSGGYF
11 | TRBV2 | CASNPIYEQYF
18 | TRBV9 | CASSPGTSGGRYQETQYF
14 | TRBV12-5 | CASGPGQGFYEQYF
15 | TRBV30 | CAWVRGGASTDTQYF
14 | TRBV2 | CASSDDNRVTEAFF
14 | TRBV28 | CASTSGGLGTEQFF
16 | TRBV11-2 | CASSSLGGIENTEAFF
14 | TRBV7-9 | CASTSKGAQETQYF
14 | TRBV10-3 | CAIRRDTNTGELFF
14 | TRBV7-2 | CASSHGPGMETQYF